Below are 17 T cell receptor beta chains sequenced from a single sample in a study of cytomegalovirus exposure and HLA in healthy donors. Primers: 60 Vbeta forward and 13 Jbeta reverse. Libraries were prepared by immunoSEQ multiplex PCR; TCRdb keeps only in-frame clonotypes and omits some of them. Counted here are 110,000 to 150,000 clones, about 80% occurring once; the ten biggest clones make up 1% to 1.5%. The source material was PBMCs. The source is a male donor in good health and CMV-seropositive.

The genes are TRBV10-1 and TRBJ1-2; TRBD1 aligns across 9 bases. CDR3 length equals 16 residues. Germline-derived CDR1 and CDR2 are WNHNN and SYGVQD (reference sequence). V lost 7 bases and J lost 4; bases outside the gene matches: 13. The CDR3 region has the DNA TGCGCCAGCAATGCCCAGGGGACAGGGTCTCGCTATGGCTACACCTTC. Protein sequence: CASNAQGTGSRYGYTF.

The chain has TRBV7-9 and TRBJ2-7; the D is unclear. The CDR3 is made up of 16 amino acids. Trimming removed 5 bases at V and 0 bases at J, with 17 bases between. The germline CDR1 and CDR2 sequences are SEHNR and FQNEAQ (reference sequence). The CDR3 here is CASSPLQSEPSYEQYF. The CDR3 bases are TGTGCCAGCAGCCCTCTACAGTCCGAGCCCTCCTACGAGCAGTACTTC.

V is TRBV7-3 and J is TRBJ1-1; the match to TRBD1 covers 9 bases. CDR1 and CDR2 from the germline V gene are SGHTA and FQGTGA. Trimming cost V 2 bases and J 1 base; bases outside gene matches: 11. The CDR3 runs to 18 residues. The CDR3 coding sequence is TGTGCCAGCAGCTTATTGGCTCCGGACAGGGGCCGGAACACTGAAGCTTTCTTT. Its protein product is CASSLLAPDRGRNTEAFF.

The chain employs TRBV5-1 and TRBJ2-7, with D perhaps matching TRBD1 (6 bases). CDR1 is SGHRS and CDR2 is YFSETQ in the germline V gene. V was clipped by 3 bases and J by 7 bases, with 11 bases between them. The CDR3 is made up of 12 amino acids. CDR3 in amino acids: CASSSDRSEQYF. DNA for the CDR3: TGCGCCAGCAGCTCGGACAGATCTGAGCAGTACTTC.

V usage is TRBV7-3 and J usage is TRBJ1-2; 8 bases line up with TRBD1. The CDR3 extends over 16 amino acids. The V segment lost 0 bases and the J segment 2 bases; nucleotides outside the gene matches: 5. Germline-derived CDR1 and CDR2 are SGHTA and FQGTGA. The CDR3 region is CASSLTGDRRNYGYTF. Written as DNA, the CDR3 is TGTGCCAGCAGCTTAACGGGGGACAGGAGAAACTATGGCTACACCTTC.

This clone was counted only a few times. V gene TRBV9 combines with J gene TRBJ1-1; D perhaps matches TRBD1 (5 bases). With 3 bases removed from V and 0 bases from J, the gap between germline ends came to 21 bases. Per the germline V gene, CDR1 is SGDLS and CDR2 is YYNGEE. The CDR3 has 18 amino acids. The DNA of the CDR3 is TGTGCCAGCAGCGAGGGGCCTTCATCCTCCTCCATGAACACTGAAGCTTTCTTT. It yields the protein CASSEGPSSSSMNTEAFF.

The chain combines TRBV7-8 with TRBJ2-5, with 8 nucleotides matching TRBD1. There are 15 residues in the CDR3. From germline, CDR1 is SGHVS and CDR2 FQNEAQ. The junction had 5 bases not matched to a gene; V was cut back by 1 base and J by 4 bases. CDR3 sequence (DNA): TGTGCCAGCAGCTTAGTTCCAGGGGGCGGAGAGACCCAGTACTTC. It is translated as CASSLVPGGGETQYF.

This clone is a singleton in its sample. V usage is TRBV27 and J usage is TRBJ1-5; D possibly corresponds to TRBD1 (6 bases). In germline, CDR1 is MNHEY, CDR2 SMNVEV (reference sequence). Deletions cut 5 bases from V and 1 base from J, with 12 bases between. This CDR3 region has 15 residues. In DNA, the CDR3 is TGTGCCAGCAGTAGGTCCAGGGGCAGCAATCAGCCCCAGCATTTT. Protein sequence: CASSRSRGSNQPQHF.

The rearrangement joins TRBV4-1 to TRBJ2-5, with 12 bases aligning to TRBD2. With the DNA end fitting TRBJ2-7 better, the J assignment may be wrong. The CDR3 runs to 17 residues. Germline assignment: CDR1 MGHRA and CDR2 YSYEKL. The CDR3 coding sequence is TGCGCCAGCAGCCAAGGCCAGCGGACTAGCGGGATATACGAGCAGTACTTC. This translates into CASSQGQRTSGIYEQYF.

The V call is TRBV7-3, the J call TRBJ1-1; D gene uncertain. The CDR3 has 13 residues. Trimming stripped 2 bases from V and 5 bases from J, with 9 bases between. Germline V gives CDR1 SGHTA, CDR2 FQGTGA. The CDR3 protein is CASSLGGKTEAFF. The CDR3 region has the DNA TGTGCCAGCAGCTTAGGAGGGAAGACTGAAGCTTTCTTT.

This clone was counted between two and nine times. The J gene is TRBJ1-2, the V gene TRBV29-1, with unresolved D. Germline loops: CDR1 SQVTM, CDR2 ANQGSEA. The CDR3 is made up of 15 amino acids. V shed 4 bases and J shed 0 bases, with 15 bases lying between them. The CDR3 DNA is TGCAGCGTTGGGGCTTACGGGATTCCTAACTATGGCTACACCTTC. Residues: CSVGAYGIPNYGYTF.

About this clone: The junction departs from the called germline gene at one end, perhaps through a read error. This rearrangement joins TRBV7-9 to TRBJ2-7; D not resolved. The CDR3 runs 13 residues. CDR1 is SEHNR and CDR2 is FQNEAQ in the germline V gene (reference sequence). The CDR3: CSSSLFDQDEQYF. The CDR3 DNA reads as TGTTCCAGCAGCTTATTCGACCAGGACGAGCAGTACTTC.

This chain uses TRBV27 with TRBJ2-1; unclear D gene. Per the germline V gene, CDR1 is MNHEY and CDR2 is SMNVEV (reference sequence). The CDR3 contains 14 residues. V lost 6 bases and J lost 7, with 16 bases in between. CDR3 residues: CASSGLPTRNEQFF. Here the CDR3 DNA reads TGTGCCAGCAGCGGCCTCCCCACCAGGAATGAGCAGTTCTTC.

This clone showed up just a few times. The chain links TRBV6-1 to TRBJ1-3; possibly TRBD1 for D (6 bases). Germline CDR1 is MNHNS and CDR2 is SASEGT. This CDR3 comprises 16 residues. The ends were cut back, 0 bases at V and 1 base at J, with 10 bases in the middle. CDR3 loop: CASSEAAGDSGNTIYF. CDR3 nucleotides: TGTGCCAGCAGTGAAGCGGCAGGGGATTCTGGAAACACCATATATTTT.

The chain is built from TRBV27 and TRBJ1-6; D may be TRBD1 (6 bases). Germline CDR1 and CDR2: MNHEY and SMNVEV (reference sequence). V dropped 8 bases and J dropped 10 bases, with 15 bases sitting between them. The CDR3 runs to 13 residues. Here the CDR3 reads CASAHPGDSPLHF. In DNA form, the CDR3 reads TGTGCCAGCGCCCATCCAGGGGACTCACCCCTCCACTTT.

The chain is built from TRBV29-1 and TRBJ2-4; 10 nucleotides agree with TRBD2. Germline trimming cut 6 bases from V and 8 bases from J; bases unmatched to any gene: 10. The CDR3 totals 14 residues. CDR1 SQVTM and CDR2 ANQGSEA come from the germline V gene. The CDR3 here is CSVLELAGPYIQYF. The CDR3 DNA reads TGCAGCGTCCTTGAACTAGCGGGGCCATACATTCAGTACTTC.

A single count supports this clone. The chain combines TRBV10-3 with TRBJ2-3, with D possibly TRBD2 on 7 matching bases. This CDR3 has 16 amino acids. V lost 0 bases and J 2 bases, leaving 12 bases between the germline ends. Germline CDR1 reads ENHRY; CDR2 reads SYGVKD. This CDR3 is CAISESRGGDTDTQYF. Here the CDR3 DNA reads TGTGCCATCAGTGAGTCGAGAGGGGGGGACACAGATACGCAGTATTTT.